This TCR beta chain was sequenced for a study of T cell clonality in common variable immunodeficiency. The assay was immunoSEQ multiplex PCR, and TCRdb's table has in-frame clones only and misses some. The specimen has 35,000 to 55,000 clones, none found just once. Study-wide points: Compared with healthy controls, CVID subjects showed increased TCRbeta clonality, mostly in about a third. In common variable immunodeficiency, TCR beta chains reportedly carried fewer deletions and N-nucleotide insertions. CVID subjects shared fewer TCRbeta clones than healthy controls did.

The CDR3 has 13 residues. Trimming left V 7 bases short and J 2 bases short, with 10 bases between. CDR1 SGDLS and CDR2 YYNGEE come from the germline V gene. Ten or more counts support this clone. The antigen is not known. The read finishes 3 residues shy of the CDR3 end, and the germline J gene is used to complete it. J is TRBJ1-3 and V is TRBV9; a weak D match, TRBD1 (5 bases). This receptor was taken from a person between 18 and 69 years old in good health. The sample comprised peripheral blood mononuclear cells. This chain's CDR3 is CASRGVPGNTIYF. Partial CDR3 DNA: TGTGCCAGCCGAGGGGTTCCTGGAAACACC. The whole variable domain, filled in from reference TRBV9 and TRBJ1-3, reads DSGVTQTPKHLITATGQRVTLRCSPRSGDLSVYWYQQSLDQGLQFLIQYYNGEERAKGNILERFSAQQFPDLHSELNLSSLELGDSALYFCASRGVPGNTIYFGEGSWLTVV.